These 8 T cell receptor beta chains originate from one sample sequenced in a study of shared clonotypes between healthy human individuals. Method: immunoSEQ multiplex PCR; TCRdb's copy keeps in-frame clones and lacks some. The sample holds roughly 2.5 million clones; more than 80% are singletons and the top ten take over 0.12%. Sequenced input: naive CD4+ T cells sorted from blood. The subset is: CD45RA+ positively selected. Every receptor here comes from a man in his late teens or twenties in good health.

The chain recombines TRBV27 with TRBJ1-5; 10 nucleotides match TRBD1. Trimming took 2 bases from V and 5 from J; bases not matched to a gene: 3. This CDR3 comprises 15 residues. The V gene's germline CDR1 is MNHEY and CDR2 SMNVEV (reference sequence). Written as DNA, the CDR3 is TGTGCCAGCAGTTTACAGGGACAGGGGTATCAGCCCCAGCATTTT. Translated, it gives CASSLQGQGYQPQHF.

This clone was recorded once. This sequence joins TRBV25-1 and TRBJ1-6, with 7 bases lining up with TRBD1. CDR3 length: 14 amino acids. The V gene's germline CDR1 is MGHDK and CDR2 SYGVNS. After removal of 8 bases from V and 8 bases from J, the junction contained 9 bases not matched to a gene. In DNA form, the CDR3 reads TGTGCCAGCGCAGCAGGGGGATATGATTCACCCCTCCACTTT. It specifies CASAAGGYDSPLHF.

This sequence joins TRBV7-9 and TRBJ1-2; D perhaps matches TRBD1 (6 bases). This CDR3 region has 13 residues. CDR1 and CDR2 (germline): SEHNR, FQNEAQ (reference sequence). Deletions cut 2 bases from V and 4 bases from J, with 8 bases between. The CDR3 region is CASSLLQGYGYTF. The CDR3 coding sequence is TGTGCCAGCAGCTTACTACAGGGCTATGGCTACACCTTC. The variable domain in full, completed from reference TRBV7-9 and TRBJ1-2, reads DTGVSQNPRHKITKRGQNVTFRCDPISEHNRLYWYRQTLGQGPEFLTYFQNEAQLEKSRLLSDRFSAERPKGSFSTLEIQRTEQGDSAMYLCASSLLQGYGYTFGSGTRLTVV.

The CDR3 DNA reads TGTGCCAGTAGTAGCTTCCCGATGCCCCAGCATTTT. Protein sequence: CASSSFPMPQHF. The rearrangement joins TRBV19 to TRBJ1-5, with D unclear. The germline V and J ends were trimmed by 4 bases and 9 bases, with 10 bases remaining between them. This CDR3 has 12 amino acids. CDR1 is LNHDA and CDR2 is SQIVND in the germline V gene (reference sequence).

This chain joins TRBV21-1 and TRBJ2-6; the listed D gene, TRBD2, was not tested against the DNA. TRBV21-1 is a known pseudogene. The CDR3 totals 14 residues. Here the CDR3 reads CASIRGGEANVLTF. As DNA, the CDR3 is TGTGCCAGCATCCGAGGGGGGGAGGCCAACGTCCTGACTTTC.

The rearrangement joins TRBV14 to TRBJ2-7, with 11 bases matching TRBD2. The J segment lost 5 bases and the V segment lost 4 bases, leaving 7 bases of the junction unmatched. Germline CDR1 and CDR2: SGHDN and FVKESK. CDR3 length: 15 amino acids. CDR3 sequence (DNA): TGTGCCAGCAGCCCTATGACTAGCGGGACGGACGAGCAGTACTTC. Protein sequence: CASSPMTSGTDEQYF. Full variable domain (missing parts from reference TRBV14 and TRBJ2-7): EAGVTQFPSHSVIEKGQTVTLRCDPISGHDNLYWYRRVMGKEIKFLLHFVKESKQDESGMPNNRFLAERTGGTYSTLKVQPAELEDSGVYFCASSPMTSGTDEQYFGPGTRLTVT.

V gene TRBV7-9 combines with J gene TRBJ2-4; maybe TRBD2 (6 bases). Deletions cut 2 bases from V and 0 bases from J, with 11 bases between. Germline lookup yields CDR1 SEHNR and CDR2 FQNEAQ (reference sequence). The CDR3 sequence is 16 residues long. DNA for the CDR3: TGTGCCAGCAGCTTATTTGGGGGACTAGCCAAAAACATTCAGTACTTC. This sequence encodes CASSLFGGLAKNIQYF. The full variable domain, rest sourced from reference TRBV7-9 and TRBJ2-4, is DTGVSQNPRHKITKRGQNVTFRCDPISEHNRLYWYRQTLGQGPEFLTYFQNEAQLEKSRLLSDRFSAERPKGSFSTLEIQRTEQGDSAMYLCASSLFGGLAKNIQYFGAGTRLSVL.

This clone was seen more than once but under ten times. The J gene is TRBJ1-1, the V gene TRBV29-1; no clear D gene. Trimming left V 3 bases short and J 1 base short, with 9 bases between. CDR1 is SQVTM, CDR2 ANQGSEA, per germline. This CDR3 region has 13 residues. CDR3 coding DNA: TGCAGCGTTGATACTTTGGGGAACACTGAAGCTTTCTTT. Protein sequence: CSVDTLGNTEAFF. Drawing the rest from reference TRBV29-1 and TRBJ1-1, the complete variable domain is SAVISQKPSRDICQRGTSLTIQCQVDSQVTMMFWYRQQPGQSLTLIATANQGSEATYESGFVIDKFPISRPNLTFSTLTVSNMSPEDSSIYLCSVDTLGNTEAFFGQGTRLTVV.